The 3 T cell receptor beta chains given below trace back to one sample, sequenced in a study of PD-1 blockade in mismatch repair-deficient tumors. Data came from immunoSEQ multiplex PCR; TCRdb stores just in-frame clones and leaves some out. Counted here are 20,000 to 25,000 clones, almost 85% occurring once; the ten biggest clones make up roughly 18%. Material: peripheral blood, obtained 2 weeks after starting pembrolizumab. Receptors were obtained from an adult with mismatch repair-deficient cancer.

CDR3 nucleotide sequence: TGTGCCAGCAGTCCAGAGCGGGAATGGGCAGATACGCAGTATTTT. Encoded protein: CASSPEREWADTQYF. The chain combines TRBV6-5 with TRBJ2-3; TRBD2 agrees at 7 bases. J lost 4 bases, V lost 5 bases, and 9 bases had no gene match. This CDR3 has 15 amino acids. CDR1 MNHEY and CDR2 SVGAGI come from the germline V gene.

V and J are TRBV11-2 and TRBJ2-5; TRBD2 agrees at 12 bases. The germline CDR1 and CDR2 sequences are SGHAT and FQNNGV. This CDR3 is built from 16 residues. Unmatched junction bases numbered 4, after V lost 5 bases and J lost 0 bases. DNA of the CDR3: TGTGCCAGCAGCCAGGGACTAGCGGGTTACCAAGAGACCCAGTACTTC. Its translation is CASSQGLAGYQETQYF.

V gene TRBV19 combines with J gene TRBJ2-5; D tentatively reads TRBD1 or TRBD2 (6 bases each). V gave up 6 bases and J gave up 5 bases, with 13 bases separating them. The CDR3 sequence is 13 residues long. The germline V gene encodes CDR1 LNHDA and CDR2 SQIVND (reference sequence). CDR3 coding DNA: TGTGCCAGTAGCGATACAGGGAGGGAGACCCAGTACTTC. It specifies CASSDTGRETQYF.